A selection of T cell receptor beta chains follows, all from one sample in a study of early T cells in non-severe SARS-CoV-2 infection. In TCRdb, the 5' RACE reads were re-called with MiXCR into one record per CDR3 protein. The repertoire holds 65,000 to 80,000 distinct CDR3 sequences, with roughly 12% as singletons. Sequences were obtained from whole blood. These receptor sequences come from an adult who was a healthcare worker with PCR-confirmed SARS-CoV-2 infection or an uninfected control (not recorded which). Each CDR3 is given with its conserved first and last residue. The order of the fields is clone size, CDR3 length, V gene, D gene, J gene, CDR3 protein, CDR3 DNA. D genes are given only for firm matches. Size is omitted from some rows. Given values are once, few, many or a class for expanded clones.

abundance: few; len: 13; v_gene: TRBV5-6; d_gene: .; j_gene: TRBJ2-7; CDR3aa: CASSPDVASEQYF; CDR3nt: TGTGCCAGCAGCCCGGACGTGGCTAGTGAGCAGTACTTC
abundance: few; len: 15; v_gene: TRBV3-1; d_gene: .; j_gene: TRBJ2-2; CDR3aa: CASSQSPSNTGELFF; CDR3nt: TGTGCCAGCAGCCAAAGCCCCTCGAACACCGGGGAGCTGTTTTTT
abundance: .; len: 14; v_gene: TRBV6-4; d_gene: TRBD1; j_gene: TRBJ1-2; CDR3aa: CASSDSAGGSVYTF; CDR3nt: TGTGCCAGCAGTGACTCGGCAGGGGGCTCCGTCTACACCTTC
abundance: few; len: 13; v_gene: TRBV7-2; d_gene: .; j_gene: TRBJ1-2; CDR3aa: CASSFPRSYGYTF; CDR3nt: TGTGCCAGCAGCTTTCCGAGGAGTTATGGCTACACCTTC
abundance: many; len: 14; v_gene: TRBV5-1; d_gene: .; j_gene: TRBJ2-7; CDR3aa: CASSLIKGTDEQYF; CDR3nt: TGCGCCAGCAGCTTGATCAAGGGAACCGACGAGCAGTACTTC
abundance: .; len: 15; v_gene: TRBV11-2; d_gene: TRBD2; j_gene: TRBJ2-7; CDR3aa: CASSSKGLAGDEQYF; CDR3nt: TGTGCCAGCAGTTCTAAGGGGCTAGCGGGAGACGAGCAGTACTTC
abundance: .; len: 15; v_gene: TRBV14; d_gene: .; j_gene: TRBJ2-1; CDR3aa: CASSQGYQIYNEQFF; CDR3nt: TGTGCCAGCAGCCAAGGGTATCAGATCTACAATGAGCAGTTCTTC
abundance: .; len: 14; v_gene: TRBV12-3/TRBV12-4; d_gene: TRBD2; j_gene: TRBJ2-7; CDR3aa: CASSPGLVTYEQYF; CDR3nt: TGTGCCAGCAGCCCGGGACTAGTAACCTACGAGCAGTACTTC
abundance: few; len: 15; v_gene: TRBV7-2; d_gene: TRBD2; j_gene: TRBJ2-7; CDR3aa: CASSLMREAPYEQYF; CDR3nt: TGTGCCAGCAGCTTAATGCGGGAGGCCCCCTACGAGCAGTACTTC
abundance: .; len: 13; v_gene: TRBV12-3/TRBV12-4; d_gene: .; j_gene: TRBJ2-7; CDR3aa: CASSFGDKYEQYF; CDR3nt: TGTGCCAGCAGTTTTGGGGACAAATACGAGCAGTACTTC
abundance: many; len: 15; v_gene: TRBV11-2; d_gene: .; j_gene: TRBJ2-3; CDR3aa: CASSFPGRGPDTQYF; CDR3nt: TGTGCCAGCAGCTTCCCAGGGAGAGGACCAGATACGCAGTATTTT
abundance: .; len: 14; v_gene: TRBV10-3; d_gene: .; j_gene: TRBJ1-3; CDR3aa: CAISDRASGNTIYF; CDR3nt: TGTGCCATCAGTGATCGGGCGTCTGGAAACACCATATATTTT
abundance: many; len: 13; v_gene: TRBV12-5; d_gene: .; j_gene: TRBJ1-6; CDR3aa: CASGFSPGTGPHF; CDR3nt: TGTGCTAGTGGTTTCTCCCCCGGCACGGGTCCCCACTTT
abundance: .; len: 14; v_gene: TRBV2; d_gene: .; j_gene: TRBJ2-2; CDR3aa: CASSEATTAGELFF; CDR3nt: TGTGCCAGCAGTGAAGCAACGACAGCCGGGGAGCTGTTTTTT
abundance: .; len: 15; v_gene: TRBV4-3; d_gene: .; j_gene: TRBJ1-1; CDR3aa: CASSQEYRSNTEAFF; CDR3nt: TGCGCCAGCAGCCAAGAGTACAGATCGAACACTGAAGCTTTCTTT
abundance: many; len: 16; v_gene: TRBV15; d_gene: TRBD2; j_gene: TRBJ2-3; CDR3aa: CATSRDRGEGSDTQYF; CDR3nt: TGTGCCACCAGCAGAGACCGAGGGGAGGGTTCAGATACGCAGTATTTT
abundance: .; len: 15; v_gene: TRBV7-6; d_gene: .; j_gene: TRBJ2-1; CDR3aa: CASSLGGGANNEQFF; CDR3nt: TGTGCCAGCAGCTTAGGAGGGGGGGCCAACAATGAGCAGTTCTTC
abundance: .; len: 15; v_gene: TRBV12-5; d_gene: TRBD2; j_gene: TRBJ2-1; CDR3aa: CASGLGLAGADEQFF; CDR3nt: TGTGCTAGTGGTCTCGGACTAGCGGGAGCGGATGAGCAGTTCTTC
abundance: .; len: 14; v_gene: TRBV20-1; d_gene: TRBD2; j_gene: TRBJ2-3; CDR3aa: CSARVAGVPDTQYF; CDR3nt: TGCAGTGCTAGAGTAGCGGGAGTTCCAGATACGCAGTATTTT
abundance: many; len: 16; v_gene: TRBV2; d_gene: .; j_gene: TRBJ2-3; CDR3aa: CASSDRGRGIGDTQYF; CDR3nt: TGTGCCAGCAGTGATAGGGGTAGGGGTATTGGAGATACGCAGTATTTT
abundance: many; len: 13; v_gene: TRBV11-2; d_gene: .; j_gene: TRBJ2-1; CDR3aa: CASSLAPRNEQFF; CDR3nt: TGTGCCAGCAGCTTAGCCCCGCGCAATGAGCAGTTCTTC
abundance: .; len: 16; v_gene: TRBV4-2; d_gene: TRBD2; j_gene: TRBJ2-3; CDR3aa: CASSQSGTSRADTQYF; CDR3nt: TGTGCCAGCAGCCAATCTGGGACTAGCAGGGCCGATACGCAGTATTTT
abundance: many; len: 17; v_gene: TRBV10-2; d_gene: .; j_gene: TRBJ1-6; CDR3aa: CASSDPLKSSYNSPLHF; CDR3nt: TGCGCCAGCAGTGACCCCCTTAAGAGCTCCTATAATTCACCCCTCCACTTT
abundance: .; len: 12; v_gene: TRBV12-3/TRBV12-4; d_gene: .; j_gene: TRBJ2-1; CDR3aa: CASSPDSNEQFF; CDR3nt: TGTGCCAGCAGTCCCGACAGCAATGAGCAGTTCTTC
abundance: many; len: 13; v_gene: TRBV10-3; d_gene: .; j_gene: TRBJ1-2; CDR3aa: CAITPEGGYGYTF; CDR3nt: TGTGCCATCACCCCAGAAGGTGGGTATGGCTACACCTTC
abundance: .; len: 15; v_gene: TRBV5-5; d_gene: .; j_gene: TRBJ2-1; CDR3aa: CASSRGPETYNEQFF; CDR3nt: TGTGCCAGCAGCCGTGGACCCGAAACCTACAATGAGCAGTTCTTC
abundance: .; len: 13; v_gene: TRBV7-2; d_gene: .; j_gene: TRBJ2-5; CDR3aa: CASSLIGQETQYF; CDR3nt: TGTGCCAGCAGCTTAATTGGTCAAGAGACCCAGTACTTC
abundance: .; len: 14; v_gene: TRBV29-1; d_gene: TRBD2; j_gene: TRBJ2-1; CDR3aa: CSVGGSGGLNEQFF; CDR3nt: TGCAGCGTTGGAGGTAGCGGGGGATTGAATGAGCAGTTCTTC
abundance: many; len: 13; v_gene: TRBV9; d_gene: TRBD1; j_gene: TRBJ1-1; CDR3aa: CASSVAGGSEAFF; CDR3nt: TGTGCCAGCAGCGTAGCAGGGGGCTCTGAAGCTTTCTTT
abundance: .; len: 14; v_gene: TRBV27; d_gene: .; j_gene: TRBJ2-1; CDR3aa: CASSFYSGNNEQFF; CDR3nt: TGTGCCAGCAGTTTTTACTCAGGGAACAATGAGCAGTTCTTC
abundance: once; len: 13; v_gene: TRBV10-2; d_gene: .; j_gene: TRBJ1-1; CDR3aa: CASSERVGTEAFF; CDR3nt: TGCGCCAGCAGTGAAAGGGTGGGCACTGAAGCTTTCTTT
abundance: few; len: 12; v_gene: TRBV9; d_gene: TRBD1; j_gene: TRBJ1-6; CDR3aa: CASCRGTGPLHF; CDR3nt: TGTGCCAGCTGCCGGGGGACAGGGCCCCTCCACTTT
abundance: many; len: 13; v_gene: TRBV7-9; d_gene: .; j_gene: TRBJ2-5; CDR3aa: CASSLEGQETQYF; CDR3nt: TGTGCCAGCAGCTTAGAAGGGCAAGAGACCCAGTACTTC
abundance: many; len: 15; v_gene: TRBV20-1; d_gene: TRBD2; j_gene: TRBJ2-3; CDR3aa: CSARDLAGDTDTQYF; CDR3nt: TGCAGTGCTAGAGATCTAGCGGGGGACACAGATACGCAGTATTTT
abundance: .; len: 16; v_gene: TRBV7-2; d_gene: TRBD1; j_gene: TRBJ1-1; CDR3aa: CASSRSGTAPNTEAFF; CDR3nt: TGTGCCAGCAGCCGCAGTGGGACAGCCCCTAACACTGAAGCTTTCTTT
abundance: few; len: 14; v_gene: TRBV7-2; d_gene: .; j_gene: TRBJ1-1; CDR3aa: CASRATSGKTEAFF; CDR3nt: TGTGCCAGCAGGGCGACGTCAGGAAAAACTGAAGCTTTCTTT
abundance: few; len: 17; v_gene: TRBV20-1; d_gene: TRBD1; j_gene: TRBJ1-1; CDR3aa: CSARDQGTGFANTEAFF; CDR3nt: TGCAGTGCTAGAGATCAAGGGACAGGGTTTGCGAACACTGAAGCTTTCTTT
abundance: many; len: 20; v_gene: TRBV7-2; d_gene: TRBD1; j_gene: TRBJ1-3; CDR3aa: CASSLPFGDRGTSKGNTIYF; CDR3nt: TGTGCCAGCAGCCTCCCTTTTGGGGACAGGGGGACATCGAAAGGAAACACCATATATTTT
abundance: .; len: 15; v_gene: TRBV12-3/TRBV12-4; d_gene: .; j_gene: TRBJ2-2; CDR3aa: CASREDYSNTGELFF; CDR3nt: TGTGCCAGCAGGGAGGACTATTCGAACACCGGGGAGCTGTTTTTT
abundance: few; len: 14; v_gene: TRBV11-2; d_gene: TRBD2; j_gene: TRBJ2-7; CDR3aa: CASSWGSGSYEQYF; CDR3nt: TGTGCCAGCAGCTGGGGTAGCGGGAGCTACGAGCAGTACTTC
abundance: .; len: 14; v_gene: TRBV20-1; d_gene: TRBD1; j_gene: TRBJ2-7; CDR3aa: CSARERTGENEQYF; CDR3nt: TGCAGTGCTAGAGAAAGGACAGGGGAGAACGAGCAGTACTTC
abundance: .; len: 13; v_gene: TRBV20-1; d_gene: .; j_gene: TRBJ1-1; CDR3aa: CSASLLGNTEAFF; CDR3nt: TGCAGTGCTAGCCTTCTGGGGAACACTGAAGCTTTCTTT
abundance: .; len: 16; v_gene: TRBV4-2; d_gene: .; j_gene: TRBJ2-1; CDR3aa: CASSQDGVADFNEQFF; CDR3nt: TGTGCCAGCAGCCAAGATGGGGTAGCGGATTTCAATGAGCAGTTCTTC
abundance: many; len: 15; v_gene: TRBV7-2; d_gene: TRBD1; j_gene: TRBJ1-2; CDR3aa: CASSFDRDRVYGYTF; CDR3nt: TGTGCCAGCAGCTTCGACCGGGACAGGGTCTATGGCTACACCTTC
abundance: many; len: 14; v_gene: TRBV5-6; d_gene: .; j_gene: TRBJ2-3; CDR3aa: CASSLSGYADTQYF; CDR3nt: TGTGCCAGCAGCTTATCAGGTTACGCAGATACGCAGTATTTT
abundance: .; len: 16; v_gene: TRBV5-6; d_gene: TRBD1; j_gene: TRBJ2-1; CDR3aa: CASSLDRGRLINEQFF; CDR3nt: TGTGCCAGCAGCTTGGACAGGGGGCGCTTAATCAATGAGCAGTTCTTC
abundance: .; len: 13; v_gene: TRBV10-3; d_gene: .; j_gene: TRBJ2-1; CDR3aa: CAISESGTYEQFF; CDR3nt: TGTGCCATCAGTGAGTCAGGGACTTATGAGCAGTTCTTC
abundance: many; len: 17; v_gene: TRBV27; d_gene: TRBD2; j_gene: TRBJ2-1; CDR3aa: CASSFRSSGRPYNEQFF; CDR3nt: TGTGCCAGCAGTTTCCGCAGCAGCGGGAGACCATACAATGAGCAGTTCTTC
abundance: .; len: 15; v_gene: TRBV5-1; d_gene: .; j_gene: TRBJ2-2; CDR3aa: CASSGGPDIGGELFF; CDR3nt: TGCGCCAGCTCCGGGGGGCCGGACATCGGCGGGGAGCTGTTTTTT
abundance: few; len: 14; v_gene: TRBV28; d_gene: .; j_gene: TRBJ2-7; CDR3aa: CASNPPTGPYEQYF; CDR3nt: TGTGCCAGCAACCCCCCGACGGGTCCCTACGAGCAGTACTTC